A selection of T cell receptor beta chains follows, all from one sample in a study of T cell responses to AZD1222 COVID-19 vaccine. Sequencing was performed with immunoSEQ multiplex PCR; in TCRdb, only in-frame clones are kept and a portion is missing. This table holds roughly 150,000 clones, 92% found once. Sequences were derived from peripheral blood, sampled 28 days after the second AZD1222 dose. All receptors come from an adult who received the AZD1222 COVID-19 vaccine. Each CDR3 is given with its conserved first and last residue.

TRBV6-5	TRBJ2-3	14	CASSYDSSTDAQYF
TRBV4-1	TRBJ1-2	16	CASSQDRPGERYGYTF
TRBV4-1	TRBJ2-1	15	CASKTSLGRGNEQFF
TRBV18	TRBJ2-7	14	CASSPPDISYEQYF
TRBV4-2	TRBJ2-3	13	CASSRENSDTQYF
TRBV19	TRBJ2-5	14	CASSIGDRAETQYF
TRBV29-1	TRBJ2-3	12	CSVASSTDTQYF
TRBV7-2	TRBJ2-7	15	CASSRSSGGSYEQYF
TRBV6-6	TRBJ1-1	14	CASSYELGNTEAFF
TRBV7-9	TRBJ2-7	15	CASSVRDSGLYEQYF
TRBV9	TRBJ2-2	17	CASSVAPSGGNTGELFF
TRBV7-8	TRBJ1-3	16	CASSSGQGAFGNTIYF
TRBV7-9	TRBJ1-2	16	CASSLTGAQRGYGYTF
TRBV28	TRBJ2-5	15	CASSWTSGGEETQYF
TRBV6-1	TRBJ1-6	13	CASSEPGGSPLHF
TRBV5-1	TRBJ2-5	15	CASSLGSGGKETQYF
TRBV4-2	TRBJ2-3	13	CASSHSYGDTQYF
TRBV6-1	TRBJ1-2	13	CASSEAGFYGYTF
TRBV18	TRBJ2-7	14	CASAVAGGTYEQYF
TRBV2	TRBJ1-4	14	CASSLQGGNEKLFF
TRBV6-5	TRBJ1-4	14	CASSPGPANEKLFF
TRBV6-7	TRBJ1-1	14	CASSYGRRNTEAFF
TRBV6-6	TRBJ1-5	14	CASSSDGSNQPQHF
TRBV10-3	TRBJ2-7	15	CAISPTSGRNYEQYF
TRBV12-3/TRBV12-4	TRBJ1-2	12	CASSGANYGYTF
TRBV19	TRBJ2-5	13	CASTWTKGETQYF
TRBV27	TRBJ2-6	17	CASSPVAGSSGANVLTF
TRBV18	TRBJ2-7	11	CASSPLYEQYF
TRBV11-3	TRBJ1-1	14	CASSPGQQNTEAFF
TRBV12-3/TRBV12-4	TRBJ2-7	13	CASSLGAGNEQYF
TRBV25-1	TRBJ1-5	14	CASSERDSNQPQHF
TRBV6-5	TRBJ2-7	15	CASRTTSGGSYEQYF
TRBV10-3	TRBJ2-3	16	CAISDKGQALTDTQYF
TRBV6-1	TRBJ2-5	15	CASSETAGGPETQYF
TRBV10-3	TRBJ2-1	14	CATGGGTGRNEQFF
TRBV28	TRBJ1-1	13	CASSLGTGSEAFF
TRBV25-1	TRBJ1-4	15	CASSFQTGLNEKLFF
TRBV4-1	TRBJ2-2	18	CASSQDRVLRRDTGELFF
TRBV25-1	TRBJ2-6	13	CASMASGANVLTF
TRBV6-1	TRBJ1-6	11	CASSEGGTLHF
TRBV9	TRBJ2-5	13	CASSAAGAETQYF